Here is one T cell receptor (beta chain) with its context. The source of the sample is a study of blood T cell repertoires in COVID-19. As for the study in general: Acute-phase and convalescent COVID-19 samples originated in the United States, Italy and Spain. T cells, B-cell-depleted T cells, or PBMCs supplied cDNA or gDNA.

Authors' analysis steps: Amplification of reference gene primers was used by the study to estimate nucleated cell counts. The protocol was immunoSEQ multiplex PCR, while the TCRdb copy is restricted to in-frame clones and leaves out a portion. V, J and clone size are taken as reported in that table, and D and trimming were inferred from the DNA itself. The data hold 200,000 to 250,000 clones, with approximately 85% observed a single time. The CDR3 totals 14 residues. Germline V lookup: CDR1 LNHDA, CDR2 SQIVND (reference sequence). The V and J ends lost 9 bases and 2 bases respectively, with 17 bases between them.

This TCR derives from a man older than 75 with acute or convalescent COVID-19. The chain links TRBV19 to TRBJ2-7, with D tentatively TRBD2 (8 bases). Sequencing input: peripheral blood. In nucleotides, the CDR3 is TGTGCCAGCGGGGGGGACAGTGTGACCTACGAGCAGTACTTC. It specifies CASGGDSVTYEQYF.